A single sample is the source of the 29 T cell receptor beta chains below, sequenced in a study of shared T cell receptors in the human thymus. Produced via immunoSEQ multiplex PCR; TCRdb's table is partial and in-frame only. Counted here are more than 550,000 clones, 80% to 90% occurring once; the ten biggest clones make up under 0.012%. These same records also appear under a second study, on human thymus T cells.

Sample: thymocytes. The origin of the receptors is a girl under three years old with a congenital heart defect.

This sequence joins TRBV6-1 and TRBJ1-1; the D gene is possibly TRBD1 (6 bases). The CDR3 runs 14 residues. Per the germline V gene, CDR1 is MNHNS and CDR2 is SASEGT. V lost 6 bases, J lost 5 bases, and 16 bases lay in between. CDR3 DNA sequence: TGTGCCAGCAGCCCCGGGGGGCCTAGGACTGAAGCTTTCTTT. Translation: CASSPGGPRTEAFF.

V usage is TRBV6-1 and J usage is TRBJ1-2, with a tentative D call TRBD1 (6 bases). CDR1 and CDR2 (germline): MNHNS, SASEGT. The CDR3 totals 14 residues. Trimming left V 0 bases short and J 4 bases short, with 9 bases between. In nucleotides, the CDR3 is TGTGCCAGCAGTGAAGCGGGGGCTCCCTATGGCTACACCTTC. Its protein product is CASSEAGAPYGYTF.

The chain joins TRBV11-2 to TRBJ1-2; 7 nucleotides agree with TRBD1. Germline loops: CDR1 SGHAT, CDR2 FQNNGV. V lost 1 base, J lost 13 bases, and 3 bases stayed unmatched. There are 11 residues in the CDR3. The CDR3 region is CASSLGDSFTF. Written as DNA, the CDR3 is TGTGCCAGCAGCTTAGGGGACAGTTTCACCTTC. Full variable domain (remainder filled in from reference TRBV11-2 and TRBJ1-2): EAGVAQSPRYKIIEKRQSVAFWCNPISGHATLYWYQQILGQGPKLLIQFQNNGVVDDSQLPKDRFSAERLKGVDSTLKIQPAKLEDSAVYLCASSLGDSFTFGSGTRLTVV.

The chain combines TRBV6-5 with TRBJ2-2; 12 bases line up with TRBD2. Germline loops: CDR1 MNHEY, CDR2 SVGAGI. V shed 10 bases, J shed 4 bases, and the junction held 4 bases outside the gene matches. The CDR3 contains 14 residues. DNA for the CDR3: TGTGCCACCACGACTAGCGGGAGCACCGGGGAGCTGTTTTTT. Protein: CATTTSGSTGELFF.

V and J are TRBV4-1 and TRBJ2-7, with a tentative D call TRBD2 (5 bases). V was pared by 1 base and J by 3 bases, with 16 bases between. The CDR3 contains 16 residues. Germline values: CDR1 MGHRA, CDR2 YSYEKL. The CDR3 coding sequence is TGCGCCAGCAGCCAAGGGGATTCTCGGGATTACTACGAGCAGTACTTC. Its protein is CASSQGDSRDYYEQYF.

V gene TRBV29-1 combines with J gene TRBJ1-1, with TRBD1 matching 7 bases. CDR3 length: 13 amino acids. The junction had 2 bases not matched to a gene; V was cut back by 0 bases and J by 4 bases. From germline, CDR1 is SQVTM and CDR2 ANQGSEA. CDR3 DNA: TGCAGCGTTGAAGATGCAGGGGGCACTGAAGCTTTCTTT. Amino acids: CSVEDAGGTEAFF.

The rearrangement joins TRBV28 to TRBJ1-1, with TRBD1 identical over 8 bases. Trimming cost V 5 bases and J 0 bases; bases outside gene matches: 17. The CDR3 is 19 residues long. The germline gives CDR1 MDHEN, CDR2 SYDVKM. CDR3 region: CASSLQTGAANRLNTEAFF. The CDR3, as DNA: TGTGCCAGCAGTCTCCAGACAGGGGCCGCCAACCGACTGAACACTGAAGCTTTCTTT. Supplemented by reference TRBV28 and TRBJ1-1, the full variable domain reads DVKVTQSSRYLVKRTGEKVFLECVQDMDHENMFWYRQDPGLGLRLIYFSYDVKMKEKGDIPEGYSVSREKKERFSLILESASTNQTSMYLCASSLQTGAANRLNTEAFFGQGTRLTVV.

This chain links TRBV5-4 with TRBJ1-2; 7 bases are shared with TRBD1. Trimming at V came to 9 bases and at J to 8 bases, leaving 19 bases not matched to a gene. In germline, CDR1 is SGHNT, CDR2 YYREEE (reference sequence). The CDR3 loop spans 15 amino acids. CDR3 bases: TGTGCCATACTACCTATAACCGACAGGGCGTCCGGCTACACCTTC. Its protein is CAILPITDRASGYTF. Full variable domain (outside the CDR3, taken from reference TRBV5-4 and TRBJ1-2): ETGVTQSPTHLIKTRGQQVTLRCSSQSGHNTVSWYQQALGQGPQFIFQYYREEENGRGNFPPRFSGLQFPNYSSELNVNALELDDSALYLCAILPITDRASGYTFGSGTRLTVV.

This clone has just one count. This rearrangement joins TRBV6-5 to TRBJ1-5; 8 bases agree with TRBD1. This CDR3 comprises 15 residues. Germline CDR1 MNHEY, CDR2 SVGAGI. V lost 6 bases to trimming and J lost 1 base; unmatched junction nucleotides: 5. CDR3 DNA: TGTGCCAGCAGGGTAACAGGGGGAAGCAATCAGCCCCAGCATTTT. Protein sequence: CASRVTGGSNQPQHF.

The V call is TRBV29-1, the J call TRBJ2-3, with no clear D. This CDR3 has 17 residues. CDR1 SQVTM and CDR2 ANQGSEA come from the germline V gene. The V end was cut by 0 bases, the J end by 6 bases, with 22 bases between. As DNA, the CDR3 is TGCAGCGTTGAAGATCAGTTGGGCCTGTATCCTCGGGATACGCAGTATTTT. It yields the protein CSVEDQLGLYPRDTQYF.

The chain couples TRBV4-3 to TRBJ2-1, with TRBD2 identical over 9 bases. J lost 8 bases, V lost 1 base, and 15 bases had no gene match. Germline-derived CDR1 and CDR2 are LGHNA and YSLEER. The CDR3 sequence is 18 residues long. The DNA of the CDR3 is TGCGCCAGCAGCCAAGCCCGCCCTCTAGCGGGGTCCAGGGATGAGCAGTTCTTC. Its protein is CASSQARPLAGSRDEQFF.

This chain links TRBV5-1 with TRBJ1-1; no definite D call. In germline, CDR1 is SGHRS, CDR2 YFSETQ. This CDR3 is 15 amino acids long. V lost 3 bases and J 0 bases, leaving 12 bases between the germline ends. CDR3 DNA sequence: TGCGCCAGCAGCTCACACAGCCATCTGAACACTGAAGCTTTCTTT. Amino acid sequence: CASSSHSHLNTEAFF.

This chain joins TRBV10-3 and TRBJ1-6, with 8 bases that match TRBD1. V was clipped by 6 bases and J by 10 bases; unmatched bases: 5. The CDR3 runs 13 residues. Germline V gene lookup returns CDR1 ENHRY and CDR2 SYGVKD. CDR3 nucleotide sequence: TGTGCCATCAGGGACAGGGACGAATCACCCCTCCACTTT. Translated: CAIRDRDESPLHF.

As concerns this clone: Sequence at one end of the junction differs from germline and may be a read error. CDR3 residues: CAWRIDRGCF. CDR3 coding DNA: TGTGCCTGGAGAATAGACAGGGGTTGCTTC. This chain uses TRBV30 with TRBJ2-7, with 8 bases lining up with TRBD1. The V gene's germline CDR1 is GTSNPN and CDR2 SVGIG (reference sequence). The CDR3 is made up of 10 amino acids.

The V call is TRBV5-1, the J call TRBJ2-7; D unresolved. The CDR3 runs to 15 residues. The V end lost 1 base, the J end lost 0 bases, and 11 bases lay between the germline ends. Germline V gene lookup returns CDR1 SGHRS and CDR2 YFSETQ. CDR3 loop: CASSLKSVSSYEQYF. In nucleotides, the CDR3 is TGCGCCAGCAGCTTGAAATCAGTCAGCTCCTACGAGCAGTACTTC.

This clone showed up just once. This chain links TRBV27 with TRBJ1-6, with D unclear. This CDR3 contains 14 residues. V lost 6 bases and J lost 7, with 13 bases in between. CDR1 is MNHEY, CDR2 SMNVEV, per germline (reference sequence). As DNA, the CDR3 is TGTGCCAGCAGAGCCCACACTAAAAATTCACCCCTCCACTTT. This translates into CASRAHTKNSPLHF.

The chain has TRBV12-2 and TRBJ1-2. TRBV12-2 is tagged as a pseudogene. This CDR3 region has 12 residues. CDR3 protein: CARLGGPRGYTF. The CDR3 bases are TGTGCACGACTGGGGGGGCCCAGGGGCTACACCTTC.

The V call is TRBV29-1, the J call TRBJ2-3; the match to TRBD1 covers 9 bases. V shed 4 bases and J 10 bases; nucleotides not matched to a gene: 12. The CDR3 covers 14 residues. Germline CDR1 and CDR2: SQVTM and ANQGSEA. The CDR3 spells CSVVLGQGVPAQYF. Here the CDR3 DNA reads TGCAGCGTTGTCCTGGGACAGGGAGTTCCGGCGCAGTATTTT.

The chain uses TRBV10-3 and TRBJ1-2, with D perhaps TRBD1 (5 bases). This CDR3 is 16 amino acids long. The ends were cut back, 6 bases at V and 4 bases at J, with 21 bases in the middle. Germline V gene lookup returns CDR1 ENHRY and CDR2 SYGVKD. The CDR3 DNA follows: TGTGCCATCAGATCCGATCCACCGACAGATAGCTATGGCTACACCTTC. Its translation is CAIRSDPPTDSYGYTF.

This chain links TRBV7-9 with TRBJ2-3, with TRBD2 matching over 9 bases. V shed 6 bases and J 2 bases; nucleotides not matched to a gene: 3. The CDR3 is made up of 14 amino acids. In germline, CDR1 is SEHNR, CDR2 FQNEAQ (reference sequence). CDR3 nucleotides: TGTGCCAGCAGTCCTAGCGGGAACACAGATACGCAGTATTTT. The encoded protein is CASSPSGNTDTQYF.

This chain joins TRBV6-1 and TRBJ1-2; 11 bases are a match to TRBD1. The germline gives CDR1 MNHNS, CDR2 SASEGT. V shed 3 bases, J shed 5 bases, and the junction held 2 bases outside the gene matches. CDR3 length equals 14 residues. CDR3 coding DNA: TGTGCCAGCAGTGAGGGGACAGGGGGATATGGCTACACCTTC. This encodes CASSEGTGGYGYTF.

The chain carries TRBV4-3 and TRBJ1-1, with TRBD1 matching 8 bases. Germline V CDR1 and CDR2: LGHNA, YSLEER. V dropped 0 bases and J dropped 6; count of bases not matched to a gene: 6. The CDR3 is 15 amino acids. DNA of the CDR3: TGCGCCAGCAGCCAAGATCCGACAGGGGTACCTGAAGCTTTCTTT. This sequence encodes CASSQDPTGVPEAFF.

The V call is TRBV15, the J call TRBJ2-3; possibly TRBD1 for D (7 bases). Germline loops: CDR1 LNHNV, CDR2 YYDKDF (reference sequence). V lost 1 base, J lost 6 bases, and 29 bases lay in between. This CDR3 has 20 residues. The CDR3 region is CATSRAKGNAGQPFLDTQYF. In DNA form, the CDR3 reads TGTGCCACCAGCAGAGCCAAAGGCAATGCGGGACAGCCCTTCCTCGATACGCAGTATTTT.

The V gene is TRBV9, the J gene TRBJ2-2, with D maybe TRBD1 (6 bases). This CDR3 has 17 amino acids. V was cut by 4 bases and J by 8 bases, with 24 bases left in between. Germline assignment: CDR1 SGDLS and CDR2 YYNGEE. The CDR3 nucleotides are TGTGCCAGCAGCTCCCCGAAAGACAGGAAGGCAGGTGGGGAGCTGTTTTTT. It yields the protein CASSSPKDRKAGGELFF.

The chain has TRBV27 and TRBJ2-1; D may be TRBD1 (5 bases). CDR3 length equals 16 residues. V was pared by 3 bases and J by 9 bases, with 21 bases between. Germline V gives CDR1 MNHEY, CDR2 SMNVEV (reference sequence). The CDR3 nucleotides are TGTGCCAGCAGTTTGGGATCAGGGCCACTATGCCGTGAGCAGTTCTTC. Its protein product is CASSLGSGPLCREQFF.

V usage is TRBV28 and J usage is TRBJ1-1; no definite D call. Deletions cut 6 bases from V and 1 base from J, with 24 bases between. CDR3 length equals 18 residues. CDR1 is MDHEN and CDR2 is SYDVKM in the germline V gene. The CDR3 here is CASSSGARPRRKNTEAFF. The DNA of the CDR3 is TGTGCCAGCAGCTCGGGAGCCCGCCCCAGGAGGAAGAACACTGAAGCTTTCTTT.

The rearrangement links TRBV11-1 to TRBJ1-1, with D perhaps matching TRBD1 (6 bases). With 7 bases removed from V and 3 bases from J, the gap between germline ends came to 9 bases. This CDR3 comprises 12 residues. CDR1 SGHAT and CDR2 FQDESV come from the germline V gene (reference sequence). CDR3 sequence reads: CASTPGDTEAFF. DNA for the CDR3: TGTGCCAGCACTCCAGGGGACACTGAAGCTTTCTTT. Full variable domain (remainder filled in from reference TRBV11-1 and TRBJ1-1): EAEVAQSPRYKITEKSQAVAFWCDPISGHATLYWYRQILGQGPELLVQFQDESVVDDSQLPKDRFSAERLKGVDSTLKIQPAELGDSAMYLCASTPGDTEAFFGQGTRLTVV.

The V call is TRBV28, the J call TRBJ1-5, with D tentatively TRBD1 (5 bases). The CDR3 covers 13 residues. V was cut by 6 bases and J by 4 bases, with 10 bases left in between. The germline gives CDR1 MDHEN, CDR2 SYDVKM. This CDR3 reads CASSSDRNQPQHF. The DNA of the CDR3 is TGTGCCAGCAGCTCCGACAGAAATCAGCCCCAGCATTTT.

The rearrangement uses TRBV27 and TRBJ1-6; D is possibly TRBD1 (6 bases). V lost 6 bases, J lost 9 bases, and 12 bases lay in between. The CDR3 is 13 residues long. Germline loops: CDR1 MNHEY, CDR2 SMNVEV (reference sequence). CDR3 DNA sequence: TGTGCCAGCAGGAACAGGGACGCTTCACCCCTCCACTTT. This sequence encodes CASRNRDASPLHF.